A single sample gave rise to the 31 T cell receptor beta chains below, sequenced in a study of T-cell reconstitution after alpha-beta-depleted transplantation in children. The TCRbeta library incorporated unique molecular identifiers. Using its own MiXCR run on the PCR reads, TCRdb lists one record per CDR3 protein. The sample carries about 230,000 distinct CDR3 sequences, about 12% recorded once. The sample here was PBMCs from the stem cell graft donor, taken from the stem cell graft. These TCRs come from a human donor who donated a stem cell graft to a child with acute lymphoblastic leukemia.

The chain recombines TRBV18 with TRBJ2-2; 7 nucleotides agree with TRBD1. Unmatched junction bases numbered 10, after V lost 5 bases and J lost 4 bases. The CDR3 covers 16 residues. Germline CDR1 and CDR2: KGHSH and LQKENI. In nucleotides, the CDR3 is TGTGCCAGCTCAGACTACCGACAGGGAGTCACCGGGGAGCTGTTTTTT. Translating gives CASSDYRQGVTGELFF.

This clonotype was counted many times. The J gene is TRBJ1-4, the V gene TRBV7-9, with 9 bases that match TRBD1. Germline trimming cut 10 bases from V and 7 bases from J; bases unmatched to any gene: 7. The CDR3 loop spans 13 amino acids. CDR1 and CDR2 from the germline V gene are SEHNR and FQNEAQ (reference sequence). The CDR3 region is CATKPGQGEKLFF. The CDR3 nucleotides read TGTGCCACCAAACCGGGACAGGGTGAAAAACTGTTTTTT.

This clonotype was recorded many times. This sequence joins TRBV12-3 or TRBV12-4 and TRBJ1-3, with D tentatively TRBD1 (6 bases). CDR3 length equals 15 residues. V gave up 5 bases and J gave up 6 bases, with 17 bases separating them. The CDR3 sequence is CASSAPYRVENTIYF. The CDR3 DNA reads TGTGCCAGCAGTGCCCCGTACAGGGTGGAAAACACCATATATTTT.

At least ten counts were recorded for this clonotype. V usage is TRBV29-1 and J usage is TRBJ1-4, with 8 nucleotides matching TRBD1. Germline V gene data show CDR1 as SQVTM and CDR2 as ANQGSEA. The CDR3 covers 14 residues. Germline trimming cut 3 bases from V and 15 bases from J; bases unmatched to any gene: 15. CDR3 residues: CSVEQGARPTEVFF. For the CDR3, the DNA is TGCAGCGTTGAGCAGGGGGCTCGCCCGACCGAGGTGTTTTTT.

In its sample, this clonotype was seen many times. The chain carries TRBV7-2 and TRBJ2-7; 7 nucleotides agree with TRBD1. CDR1 and CDR2 (germline): SGHTA, FQGNSA. The CDR3 extends over 16 amino acids. Losses at the gene ends were 3 bases for V and 6 bases for J; bases not matched to a gene: 14. The CDR3 DNA sequence: TGTGCCAGCAGCTTCGACCTAGATACCGGGACAGCCGAGCAGTACTTC. Encoded protein: CASSFDLDTGTAEQYF.

This clonotype has a count of ten or more. V usage is TRBV20-1 and J usage is TRBJ2-5; the D gene is possibly TRBD2 (5 bases). Trimming took 2 bases from V and 2 from J, leaving 15 bases between them. CDR3 length: 15 residues. Germline lookup yields CDR1 DFQATT and CDR2 SNEGSKA (reference sequence). CDR3 sequence: CSARSTMDFQETQYF. DNA of the CDR3: TGCAGTGCTAGATCGACAATGGACTTTCAAGAGACCCAGTACTTC.

This clonotype was observed many times. This chain joins TRBV7-9 and TRBJ2-3; D might be TRBD1 (6 bases). Germline V gene data show CDR1 as SEHNR and CDR2 as FQNEAQ (reference sequence). The CDR3 is made up of 12 amino acids. The V end was cut by 6 bases, the J end by 10 bases, with 14 bases between. The CDR3 sequence: CASSSGQTSQYF. CDR3 bases: TGTGCCAGCAGTTCCGGACAGACCTCGCAGTATTTT.

This clonotype was seen repeatedly, ten times or more. This sequence joins TRBV4-2 and TRBJ2-1, with D hard to call. V lost 1 base, J lost 7 bases, and 17 bases lay in between. CDR1 and CDR2 from the germline V gene are LGHNA and YNFKEQ. The CDR3 runs 16 residues. The CDR3 nucleotides are TGTGCCAGCAGCCAAGTAGGGCAAACTCCTGGGAATGAGCAGTTCTTC. Amino acid sequence: CASSQVGQTPGNEQFF.

This clonotype came up many times. This chain connects TRBV29-1 to TRBJ1-2; TRBD1 matches 8 bases. Trimming took 6 bases from V and 0 from J; bases not matched to a gene: 9. The CDR3 loop spans 15 amino acids. The V gene's germline CDR1 is SQVTM and CDR2 ANQGSEA. This chain's CDR3 is CSVQGAQGANYGYTF. CDR3 in DNA: TGCAGCGTCCAGGGGGCCCAGGGAGCTAACTATGGCTACACCTTC.

This clonotype was seen many times. The genes are TRBV29-1 and TRBJ1-3, with no clear D. Germline CDR1 SQVTM, CDR2 ANQGSEA. Trimming stripped 4 bases from V and 2 bases from J, with 12 bases between. This CDR3 spans 14 amino acids. Here the CDR3 reads CSVGGPGPGNTIYF. Written as DNA, the CDR3 is TGCAGCGTTGGCGGACCGGGCCCTGGAAACACCATATATTTT.

The chain has TRBV4-2 and TRBJ1-3; 8 bases line up with TRBD1. This CDR3 comprises 15 residues. The V gene's germline CDR1 is LGHNA and CDR2 YNFKEQ. The trim removed 0 bases at V and 2 bases at J, leaving 0 bases unmatched. CDR3 residues: CASSQEDRAGNTIYF. The CDR3 DNA reads as TGTGCCAGCAGCCAAGAGGACAGGGCTGGAAACACCATATATTTT.

Ten or more counts support this clonotype. The CDR3 loop is CASSPTRKGNQPQHF. For the CDR3, the DNA is TGTGCCAGCAGTCCTACGAGAAAAGGCAATCAGCCCCAGCATTTT. The chain employs TRBV12-3 or TRBV12-4 and TRBJ1-5; no clear D gene. The CDR3 has 15 residues. Trimming cost V 5 bases and J 2 bases, with 13 bases left between them.

This chain uses TRBV11-2 with TRBJ2-1; maybe TRBD1 (6 bases). Germline V gene data show CDR1 as SGHAT and CDR2 as FQNNGV. The CDR3 is made up of 16 amino acids. V lost 0 bases and J 2 bases, leaving 11 bases between the germline ends. CDR3 protein: CASSLDTQGAYNEQFF. The CDR3 DNA reads TGTGCCAGCAGCTTAGACACACAGGGCGCCTACAATGAGCAGTTCTTC.

As DNA, the CDR3 is TGTGCCAGCCGCACTACAGGGGTCCATGGCTACACCTTC. It codes for CASRTTGVHGYTF. This chain uses TRBV12-3 or TRBV12-4 with TRBJ1-2, with 7 bases aligning to TRBD1. This CDR3 has 13 residues. Trimming cost V 8 bases and J 6 bases; bases outside gene matches: 9.

The sample holds many counts of this clonotype. The chain couples TRBV7-2 to TRBJ2-7; TRBD1 matches 7 bases. Per germline, CDR1 SGHTA and CDR2 FQGNSA. The J segment lost 3 bases and the V segment lost 2 bases, leaving 7 bases of the junction unmatched. CDR3 size: 15 residues. The CDR3 here is CASSLSGTDYYEQYF. DNA of the CDR3: TGTGCCAGCAGCTTATCCGGGACAGACTACTACGAGCAGTACTTC.

This chain connects TRBV7-2 to TRBJ2-4; tentatively, D is TRBD2 (5 bases). This CDR3 is built from 13 residues. Trimming cost V 1 base and J 7 bases, with 8 bases left between them. From germline, CDR1 is SGHTA and CDR2 FQGNSA. The CDR3 sequence is CASSLGPGNIQYF. The CDR3 nucleotides read TGTGCCAGCAGCTTAGGTCCGGGGAACATTCAGTACTTC.

This clonotype occurred many times. The chain couples TRBV27 to TRBJ1-5; no reliable D call. CDR3 length equals 15 residues. Germline loops: CDR1 MNHEY, CDR2 SMNVEV (reference sequence). V lost 1 base and J lost 6, with 13 bases in between. As DNA, the CDR3 is TGTGCCAGCAGTTTATACTCCTCCCCTCCTCAGCCCCAGCATTTT. Protein: CASSLYSSPPQPQHF.

This clonotype showed up many times. The rearrangement joins TRBV6-2 or TRBV6-3 to TRBJ2-1; TRBD2 matches at 7 bases. The CDR3 extends over 15 amino acids. Germline V gene data show CDR1 as MNHEY and CDR2 as SVGEGT. The junction had 4 bases not matched to a gene; V was cut back by 5 bases and J by 0 bases. The CDR3 DNA is TGTGCCAGCAGTGGAAGCGGGATCTCCTACAATGAGCAGTTCTTC. Residues: CASSGSGISYNEQFF.

This clonotype occurred many times. The chain is built from TRBV3-1 and TRBJ1-4, with 8 positions matching TRBD1. J gave up 8 bases and V 4 bases, and 9 bases lay outside the gene matches. The CDR3 loop spans 15 amino acids. Germline values: CDR1 LGHDT, CDR2 YNNKEL (reference sequence). Written as DNA, the CDR3 is TGTGCCAGCAGCCTTATCGGACAGGGAAACGAAAAACTGTTTTTT. Its protein product is CASSLIGQGNEKLFF.

This clonotype showed up many times. Here the CDR3 DNA reads TGCAGTGCTGGAGGGACAGGGCAAGAGACCCAGTACTTC. Translating gives CSAGGTGQETQYF. This rearrangement joins TRBV20-1 to TRBJ2-5, with 9 bases aligning to TRBD1. The germline gives CDR1 DFQATT, CDR2 SNEGSKA (reference sequence). This CDR3 is built from 13 residues. V shed 5 bases, J shed 2 bases, and the junction held 3 bases outside the gene matches.

A note on this clonotype: Possible read error: a much larger clone is one base away. The chain employs TRBV6-1 and TRBJ2-1; 10 bases map to TRBD2. This CDR3 region has 13 residues. CDR1 MNHNS and CDR2 SASEGT come from the germline V gene. The CDR3 DNA is TGTGCCAGCGATAGCGGGAGGTACACTGAGCAGTTCTTC. This codes for CASDSGRYTEQFF.

This chain links TRBV5-1 with TRBJ2-2, with 9 bases that match TRBD1. The J segment lost 4 bases and the V segment lost 3 bases, leaving 7 bases of the junction unmatched. The CDR3 loop spans 16 amino acids. The germline CDR1 and CDR2 sequences are SGHRS and YFSETQ. The CDR3 is CASSSHRGQTTGELFF. In DNA form, the CDR3 reads TGCGCCAGCAGCTCGCACAGGGGGCAGACCACCGGGGAGCTGTTTTTT.

This clonotype was detected many times. DNA for the CDR3: TGTGCCATCAGCCCGACAGGGTCTAGCACAGATACGCAGTATTTT. It encodes CAISPTGSSTDTQYF. The rearrangement links TRBV10-3 to TRBJ2-3; TRBD1 agrees at 7 bases. V trimming: 6 bases; J trimming: 0 bases; junction bases outside the gene matches: 6. Germline V gene lookup returns CDR1 ENHRY and CDR2 SYGVKD. The CDR3 has 15 residues.

Concerning this clonotype itself: A read error is possible here, since a much larger clone lies one base away. The chain carries TRBV20-1 and TRBJ2-1; 14 nucleotides line up with TRBD2. The CDR3 extends over 16 amino acids. Germline-derived CDR1 and CDR2 are DFQATT and SNEGSKA (reference sequence). V lost 3 bases to trimming and J lost 14 bases; unmatched junction nucleotides: 15. This chain's CDR3 is CSARARTSGGIEEKFF. DNA of the CDR3: TGCAGTGCTAGGGCCCGGACTAGCGGGGGGATAGAAGAGAAGTTCTTC.

This sequence joins TRBV19 and TRBJ2-7; perhaps TRBD2 as D (6 bases). The CDR3 length is 14 residues. CDR1 is LNHDA, CDR2 SQIVND, per germline (reference sequence). The V end lost 5 bases, the J end lost 2 bases, and 13 bases lay between the germline ends. CDR3 DNA sequence: TGTGCCAGTAGTCGGGGGATCGGCCCCTACGAGCAGTACTTC. Amino acid sequence: CASSRGIGPYEQYF.

The chain combines TRBV9 with TRBJ1-5; D uncertain. CDR1 SGDLS and CDR2 YYNGEE come from the germline V gene. The V end lost 0 bases, the J end lost 0 bases, and 7 bases lay between the germline ends. The CDR3 is 15 amino acids. Here the CDR3 reads CASSVGGYSNQPQHF. The CDR3 DNA sequence: TGTGCCAGCAGCGTAGGAGGGTATAGCAATCAGCCCCAGCATTTT.

Many counts were recorded for this clonotype. The chain uses TRBV6-1 and TRBJ1-2, with 9 bases lining up with TRBD1. The CDR3 covers 17 residues. The germline CDR1 and CDR2 sequences are MNHNS and SASEGT. J was trimmed by 7 bases and V by 4 bases; bases with no gene match: 16. CDR3 in amino acids: CASSVGQGSRGMFGYTF. The CDR3 coding sequence is TGTGCCAGCAGTGTTGGACAGGGGTCGCGCGGAATGTTTGGCTACACCTTC.

This clonotype has more than one count but fewer than ten. Here the CDR3 reads CSLGEGRGWGTDTQYF. CDR3 DNA: TGCAGTTTGGGGGAGGGGAGAGGGTGGGGCACAGATACGCAGTATTTT. The rearrangement uses TRBV20-1 and TRBJ2-3; TRBD2 matches at 7 bases. The CDR3 covers 16 residues. The V and J ends lost 8 bases and 1 base, in that order; junction bases with no gene match: 15. The germline V gene encodes CDR1 DFQATT and CDR2 SNEGSKA (reference sequence).

The chain is built from TRBV5-1 and TRBJ2-7, with a weak D call TRBD2 (5 bases). Deletions cut 5 bases from V and 7 bases from J, with 22 bases between. Germline V gene lookup returns CDR1 SGHRS and CDR2 YFSETQ. CDR3 length equals 15 residues. The CDR3 loop is CASSLAAGGPKEQYF. CDR3 coding DNA: TGCGCCAGCAGTTTAGCTGCAGGAGGTCCTAAAGAGCAGTACTTC.

This clonotype was seen repeatedly, ten times or more. The chain carries TRBV3-1 and TRBJ2-1; D gene unclear. Germline V CDR1 and CDR2: LGHDT, YNNKEL (reference sequence). V lost 4 bases and J lost 9, with 10 bases in between. The CDR3 length is 12 residues. CDR3 loop: CASSRGYREQFF. The CDR3 DNA reads TGTGCCAGCAGCCGCGGATATCGTGAGCAGTTCTTC.

This clonotype was seen ten or more times. CDR3 DNA: TGTGCCAGCAGCGCCCTGGGTGTGAATGAGCAGTTCTTC. Translation: CASSALGVNEQFF. The chain is built from TRBV7-2 and TRBJ2-1; no reliable D call. Trimming left V 5 bases short and J 7 bases short, with 12 bases between. The CDR3 length is 13 residues. Per the germline V gene, CDR1 is SGHTA and CDR2 is FQGNSA.